This is a list of T cell receptor beta chains from one sample in a study of blood T cell repertoires in COVID-19. The repertoire was sequenced with immunoSEQ multiplex PCR; TCRdb's copy has only in-frame clones and lacks some. The repertoire consists of around 140,000 clones, with about 86% occurring once and the leading ten covering roughly 8.7%. The sample taken for sequencing was peripheral blood. The receptors were gathered from a woman aged 60-70 years with acute or convalescent COVID-19. The CDR3 runs from the conserved cysteine through the conserved F or W. A D gene is named only where the DNA matches it firmly. Some rows have no size entry. The others give once, few or many, or a class for an expanded clone.

J gene	D gene	V gene	clone size	CDR3 DNA	CDR3 protein
TRBJ1-4	.	TRBV4-3	.	TGCGCCAGCAGCCAAGACGAGGCTGAAAAACTGTTTTTT	CASSQDEAEKLFF
TRBJ2-2	.	TRBV24-1	.	TGTGCCACCGATACAGGGACCGGGGAGCTGTTTTTT	CATDTGTGELFF
TRBJ1-2	.	TRBV30	few	TGTGCCTGGAGTGTACTCGACAACCTAGGCTACACCTTC	CAWSVLDNLGYTF
TRBJ2-2	TRBD1	TRBV7-7	.	TGTGCTAGCAGCCCCCAAACGACGACAGGGGGTGGGGAGCTGTTTTTT	CASSPQTTTGGGELFF
TRBJ2-7	TRBD2	TRBV27	once	TGTGCCTCCCGAGCGGGGGGGCGGGTAAGCGAGCAGTACTTC	CASRAGGRVSEQYF
TRBJ1-1	.	TRBV18	.	TGTGCCAGCTCACCTTGGACTCGGGACACTGAAGCTTTCTTT	CASSPWTRDTEAFF
TRBJ1-4	TRBD1	TRBV11-2	once	TGTGCCAGCAGCCTCGGAGCCGGGACAGGGGTTTTCCATAATGAAAAACTGTTTTTT	CASSLGAGTGVFHNEKLFF
TRBJ1-2	.	TRBV12-5	.	TGTGCTAGTGGTTTGGACGGACAGCCTAACTATGGCTACACCTTC	CASGLDGQPNYGYTF
TRBJ1-1	.	TRBV18	.	TGTGCCAGCTCCCCCTTGCCAGGGTGGGAAAGAAACACTGAAGCTTTCTTT	CASSPLPGWERNTEAFF
TRBJ2-7	TRBD1	TRBV15	.	TGTGCCACCAGCAGAGCCGGACAGGGCTACGAGCAGTACTTC	CATSRAGQGYEQYF
TRBJ1-6	.	TRBV2	.	TGTGCCAGCAGTGCGCGTGCACAGGGACGCGGCCGTTCACCCCTCCACTTT	CASSARAQGRGRSPLHF
TRBJ2-3	TRBD2	TRBV2	.	TGTGCCAGCAGTGAAGCCATCCGGGGGGGCGGCGCAGATACGCAGTATTTT	CASSEAIRGGGADTQYF
TRBJ1-1	TRBD1	TRBV2	.	TGTGCCAGCAGTGAAGCGCTTCAGGGGGACACTGAAGCTTTCTTT	CASSEALQGDTEAFF
TRBJ2-7	.	TRBV4-1	.	TGCGCCAGCAGCCAAGCCCGGGGCTACGAGCAGTACTTC	CASSQARGYEQYF
TRBJ2-3	TRBD2	TRBV7-9	.	TGTGCCAGCAGCTTAACGGGGGGGCCCACAGATACGCAGTATTTT	CASSLTGGPTDTQYF
TRBJ2-3	TRBD1	TRBV28	.	TGTGCCAGCAGTCGGGGACAGACGATGGGCACAGATACGCAGTATTTT	CASSRGQTMGTDTQYF
TRBJ2-7	TRBD1	TRBV2	.	TGTGCCAGCAGCGCACAGGGGGCCTACGAGCAGTACTTC	CASSAQGAYEQYF
TRBJ2-7	.	TRBV2	.	TGTGCCAGCAGGTACCAAGGGGCCTCCTACGAGCAGTACTTC	CASRYQGASYEQYF
TRBJ2-5	.	TRBV5-1	once	TGCGCCAGCACTATCCAAGAGACCCAGTACTTC	CASTIQETQYF
TRBJ2-3	TRBD2	TRBV27	.	TGTGCCAGCAGTTTATTTCCGGGGGGGCCGGAGACAGATACGCAGTATTTT	CASSLFPGGPETDTQYF
TRBJ2-2	.	TRBV15	.	TGTGCCACCAGCAGAGCCACAGGGCTTTCAGCCGGGGAGCTGTTTTTT	CATSRATGLSAGELFF
TRBJ2-5	.	TRBV9	.	TGTGCCAGCAGCGTAAGCTCGGAGCCTTGGGAGACCCAGTACTTC	CASSVSSEPWETQYF
TRBJ1-4	.	TRBV28	.	TGTGCCAGCATCGAAGCCGGGGGAAGAGATGAAAAACTGTTTTTT	CASIEAGGRDEKLFF
TRBJ1-1	.	TRBV5-4	once	TGTGCCAGCAAGAGCTTGGTACGGGGGATTAGGAGCACTGAAGCTTTCTTT	CASKSLVRGIRSTEAFF
TRBJ1-2	TRBD1	TRBV28	.	TGTGCCAGCAGGACAGGGATAATATTCTATGGCTACACCTTC	CASRTGIIFYGYTF
TRBJ1-2	TRBD1	TRBV10-3	.	TGTGCCATCAGTGAGTCGCGGGACAGGGGCGGCTACACCTTC	CAISESRDRGGYTF
TRBJ1-1	.	TRBV7-5	.	TGTGCCAGAAACTCCTGTGGCGTCCGGGACAGGGGGTACGAGTGGACTGAAGCTTTCTTT	CARNSCGVRDRGYEWTEAFF
TRBJ1-1	TRBD1	TRBV5-1	few	TGCGCCAGCAGCTTGACAGGGGCCACTGAAGCTTTCTTT	CASSLTGATEAFF
TRBJ1-2	TRBD1	TRBV18	.	TGTGCCAGCTCATTTAAAGGGGGCGCCTACTATGGCTACACCTTC	CASSFKGGAYYGYTF
TRBJ2-1	TRBD2	TRBV9	once	TGTGCCAGCAGCGTAGTCCGAACTGGGGAGGGGTACAATGAGCAGTTCTTC	CASSVVRTGEGYNEQFF
TRBJ2-7	.	TRBV6-1	.	TGTGCCAGCAGTGACGTTTTTTCCGAGCAGTACTTC	CASSDVFSEQYF
TRBJ1-2	.	TRBV27	.	TGTGCCAGCACCCAAGGAGGGACTAACTATGGCTACACCTTC	CASTQGGTNYGYTF
TRBJ2-2	.	TRBV5-6	.	TGTGCCAGCAGCTTGGTACGGGGTTCCGGGGAGCTGTTTTTT	CASSLVRGSGELFF
TRBJ1-5	.	TRBV9	.	TGTGCCAGCAGCGTAGGGGGCTACAATCAGCCCCAGCATTTT	CASSVGGYNQPQHF
TRBJ2-3	.	TRBV30	once	TGTGCCTCCGGGACTTCCAGTTCCCCCACAGATACGCAGTATTTT	CASGTSSSPTDTQYF
TRBJ2-3	.	TRBV7-9	few	TGTGCCAGCAGCTTGGAGGGGAGCACAGATACGCAGTATTTT	CASSLEGSTDTQYF
TRBJ2-7	TRBD1	TRBV27	.	TGTGCCAGCAGTCTCATACAGGGGATAGCCTACGAGCAGTACTTC	CASSLIQGIAYEQYF
TRBJ2-3	TRBD1	TRBV19	.	TGTGCCAGTAGTCCATTGATGACAGGGGGGCGCACAGATACGCAGTATTTT	CASSPLMTGGRTDTQYF
TRBJ2-3	.	TRBV10-1	.	TGCGCCAGCAGTGTGGACCTAGCTCGGAAAGATACGCAGTATTTT	CASSVDLARKDTQYF
TRBJ2-5	.	TRBV2	once	TGTGCCAGCGGGCCATTCCAAGAGACCCAGTACTTC	CASGPFQETQYF
TRBJ2-3	TRBD2	TRBV3-1/TRBV3-2	.	TGTGCCAGCAGCCCTAGCGGGGTCGCAGATACGCAGTATTTT	CASSPSGVADTQYF
TRBJ2-3	TRBD2	TRBV28	.	TGTGCCAGCAGTTTCGAGGCGGGGGGGGGCACAGATACGCAGTATTTT	CASSFEAGGGTDTQYF
TRBJ2-3	TRBD2	TRBV4-2	.	TGTGCCAGCAGCCCCTCCGGGGCGGGGGGGCCCACAGATACGCAGTATTTT	CASSPSGAGGPTDTQYF
TRBJ2-2	.	TRBV18	.	TGTGCCAGCTCACCACGAGGTCGGCTGGTCACCGGGGAGCTGTTTTTT	CASSPRGRLVTGELFF
TRBJ1-3	TRBD1	TRBV3-1/TRBV3-2	.	TGTGCCAGCAGCCACGAAGGACAGGGTGTCTCTGGAAACACCATATATTTT	CASSHEGQGVSGNTIYF
TRBJ2-7	TRBD2	TRBV3-1/TRBV3-2	.	TGTGCCAGCAGCCCTAGCGGGGGGGACCTTCGGGAGCAGTACTTC	CASSPSGGDLREQYF